This T cell receptor (beta chain) was profiled in a study of control samples from healthy donors and cancer patients. The assay was immunoSEQ multiplex PCR, and TCRdb's table has in-frame clones only and misses some. The sample carries tens of thousands of clones, roughly 87% recorded once. The sequence came from a man aged 45-65 years in good health. Specimen: blood.

CDR3 sequence: CASTPSENSYEQYF. The CDR3 DNA follows: TGTGCCAGTACTCCTAGCGAGAATTCCTACGAGCAGTACTTC. This sequence joins TRBV19 and TRBJ2-7; a weak D match, TRBD2 (6 bases). The CDR3 sequence is 14 residues long. Germline V gives CDR1 LNHDA, CDR2 SQIVND (reference sequence). Trimming removed 7 bases at V and 1 base at J, with 14 bases between.